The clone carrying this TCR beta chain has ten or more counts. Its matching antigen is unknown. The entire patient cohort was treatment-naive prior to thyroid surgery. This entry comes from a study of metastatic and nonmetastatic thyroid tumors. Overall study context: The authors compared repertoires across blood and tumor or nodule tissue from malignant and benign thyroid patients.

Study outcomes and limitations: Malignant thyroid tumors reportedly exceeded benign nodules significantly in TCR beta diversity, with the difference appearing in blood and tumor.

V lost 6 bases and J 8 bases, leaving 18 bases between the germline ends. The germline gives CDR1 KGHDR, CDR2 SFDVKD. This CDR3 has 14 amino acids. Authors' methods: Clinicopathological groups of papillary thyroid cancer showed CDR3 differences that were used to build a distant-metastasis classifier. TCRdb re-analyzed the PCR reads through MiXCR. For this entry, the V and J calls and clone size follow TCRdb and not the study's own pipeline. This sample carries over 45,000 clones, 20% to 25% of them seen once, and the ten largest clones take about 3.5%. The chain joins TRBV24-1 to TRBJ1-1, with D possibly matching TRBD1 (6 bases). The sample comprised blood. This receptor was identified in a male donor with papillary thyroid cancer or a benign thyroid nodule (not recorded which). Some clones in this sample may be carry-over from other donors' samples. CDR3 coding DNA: TGTGCCACCAGTCAGTCTGGCGGGACACACGAAGCTTTCTTT. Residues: CATSQSGGTHEAFF.